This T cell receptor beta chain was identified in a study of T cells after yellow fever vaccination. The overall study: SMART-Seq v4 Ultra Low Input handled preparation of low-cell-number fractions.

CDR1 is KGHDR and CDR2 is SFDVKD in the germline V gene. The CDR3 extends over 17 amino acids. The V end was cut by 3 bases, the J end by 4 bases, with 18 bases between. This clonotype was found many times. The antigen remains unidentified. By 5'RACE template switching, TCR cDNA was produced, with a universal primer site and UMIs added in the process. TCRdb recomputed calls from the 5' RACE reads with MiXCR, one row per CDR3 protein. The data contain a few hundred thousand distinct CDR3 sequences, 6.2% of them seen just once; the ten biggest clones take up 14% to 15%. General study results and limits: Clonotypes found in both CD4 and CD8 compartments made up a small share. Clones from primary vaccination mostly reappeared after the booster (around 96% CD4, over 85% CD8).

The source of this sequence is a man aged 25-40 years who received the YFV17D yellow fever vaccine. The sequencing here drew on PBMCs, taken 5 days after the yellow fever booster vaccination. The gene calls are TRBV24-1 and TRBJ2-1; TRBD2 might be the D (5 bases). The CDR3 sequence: CATSDPGIQDIYNEQFF. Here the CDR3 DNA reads TGTGCCACCAGTGATCCCGGGATTCAAGACATATACAATGAGCAGTTCTTC.